This entry features one T cell receptor beta chain sequence. This receptor's antigen is unknown. Per-base qualities were not stored, and no clone one base away is much larger. The germline V gene provides CDR1 ENHRY and CDR2 SYGVKD. The CDR3 sequence holds 13 residues, the cysteine and phenylalanine included. Only the CDR3 DNA stays, 39 bases, in frame from base 1. V was cut back by 2 bases and J by 0 bases, leaving a gap of 5 bases between them. Libraries were built with 5' RACE. TCRdb records Illumina HiSeq 2500 as the sequencer. The second PCR ran for roughly 6 to 11 cycles and used a J-beta primer mix along with a sample-barcoded 5' primer. A template-switch 5' adaptor carrying 12 random nucleotides introduced a unique molecular identifier onto each TCR beta cDNA molecule. Each sample yielded at least 2.5 million CDR3-containing paired-end reads. First-strand cDNA was synthesized from all RNA with the Mint cDNA synthesis kit, primed by a TRBC-specific oligonucleotide. After uracil-DNA glycosylase treatment, a first 18-cycle PCR used universal primers M1SS and BC2_uni_R on all cDNA. In the source study's methods: Each sample was normalized by randomly selecting 1 million high-quality reads, each carrying a distinct molecular identifier. Instead of being binned into consensus sequences, reads that shared molecular identifiers were thrown out. MiTCR, set to a Q25 quality threshold and the strictest error-elimination algorithm, was used for CDR3 identification, clonotype clustering and error correction. Lower-bound total TCR beta diversity was estimated with a nonparametric unseen species model using Euler transformation. TCRdb handled the public reads itself, with Q25 trimming in fastp and clone calling in MiXCR, and kept productive beta chains. Under each unique CDR3 protein, matching rows form one entry showing the most common genes and DNA. What appears here as the V and J calls and clone size reflects TCRdb's work, not the paper's. The table for this sample lists approximately 1,000,000 distinct CDR3 sequences; around two fifths of them were counted only once. Less than 15% of the sample goes to the ten largest clones.

The record originates from a study of blood T cells in healthy people across ages (dated by TCRdb to about 2015). Notes on the research overall: In model experiments, template switching captured about one uniquely barcoded TCR beta cDNA molecule for every two T cells. Donors were grouped into four age groups: young (average approximately 16 years), middle-aged (around 39), aged (roughly 62) and long-lived (around 80). To avoid experimental bias, donors of different ages were distributed randomly across sequencing lanes. Using the same blood draw, the study looked at two additional independent replicas of 1 million unique cDNA reads for two donors, one aged 18 to 30 and the other aged 80 or older. Age-related changes in TCR beta repertoire diversity were measured in the study by deep sequencing normalized with unique cDNA molecular identifiers. Broad study findings and their caveats: Compared with the aged group, the long-lived group had more naive CD4+ T cells, fewer expanded clones and increased TCR diversity, a pattern suggesting age selection. Since profiling was done on bulk unsorted PBMCs, naive and antigen-experienced compartments could not be conclusively compared. Observed TCR beta diversity per million T cells fell roughly linearly with age, and a significant reduction was already apparent by age approximately 40. Estimates of total diversity based on one million sequenced T cells were considered lower bounds and underestimates. Observed TCR beta diversity correlated strongly with the percentage of naive T cells measured by flow cytometry. Donor CMV infection status was unknown, potentially confounding age-related changes in expanded clonotypes.

Donors were 30 to 45 systemically healthy Caucasian individuals from Russia aged roughly 6 to 95 years. Each donor gave about 9.2 milliliters of peripheral blood, drawn into EDTA-treated Vacutainer tubes. Ficoll-Paque density-gradient centrifugation was used to isolate PBMCs, with at least 6 million per sample. Trizol reagent was used to extract total RNA from PBMCs, with at least 5 micrograms per sample. For every donor, an aliquot of PBMCs went through flow cytometry to measure the percentages of naive CD45RAhigh/CD27high T cells. The source of this sequence is a man younger than 35 in good health. The V and J segments used are TRBV10-3 and TRBJ2-7; a tentative D match to TRBD2 spans 5 bases. Source material: blood. Here the CDR3 is given as CAISERDSYEQYF. The nucleotide sequence is TGTGCCATCAGTGAGCGGGACTCCTACGAGCAGTACTTC.